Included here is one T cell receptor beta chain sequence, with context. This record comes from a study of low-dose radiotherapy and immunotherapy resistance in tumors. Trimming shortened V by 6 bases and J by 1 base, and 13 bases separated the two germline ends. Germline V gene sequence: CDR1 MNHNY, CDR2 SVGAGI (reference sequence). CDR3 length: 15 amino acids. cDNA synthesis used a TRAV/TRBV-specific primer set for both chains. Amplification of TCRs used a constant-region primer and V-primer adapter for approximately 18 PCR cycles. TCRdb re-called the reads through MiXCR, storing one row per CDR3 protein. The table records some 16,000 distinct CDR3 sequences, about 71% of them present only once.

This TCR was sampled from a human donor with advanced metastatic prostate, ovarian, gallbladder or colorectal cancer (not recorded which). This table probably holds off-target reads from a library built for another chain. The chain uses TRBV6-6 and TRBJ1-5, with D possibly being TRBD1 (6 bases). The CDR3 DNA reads TGTGCCAGCAGACCCAGGGGATCGAGCAATCAGCCCCAGCATTTT. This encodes CASRPRGSSNQPQHF.